The present T cell receptor (beta chain) was sequenced within a study of T cell repertoires and HLA-DP antigens. Study-level background: One stimulator alloantigen differed from self by one groove amino acid; the other by ten.

Untouched CD4+ T cells were bead-isolated from PBMC at approximately 98% purity. With respect to this clone: Antigen: not known.

Method: immunoSEQ multiplex PCR; TCRdb's copy keeps in-frame clones and lacks some. This sample has about 89,000 clones, with approximately 86% found just once. V was shortened by 6 bases and J by 1 base, with 12 bases between the two germline ends. Germline assignment: CDR1 MNHEY and CDR2 SMNVEV (reference sequence). This CDR3 has 14 amino acids. The chain combines TRBV27 with TRBJ2-5, with D possibly TRBD1 on 6 matching bases. This TCR was sampled from a man aged 50-60 years in good health and CMV-seronegative. The sample comprised CD4+ T cells from PBMCs. The CDR3 loop reads CASRKGQLQETQYF. DNA of the CDR3: TGTGCCAGCAGGAAAGGACAGCTCCAAGAGACCCAGTACTTC.